Below, 14 T cell receptor beta chains from the same sample are listed, as sequenced in a study of neurological immune-mediated disorders. TCRdb recomputed calls from the 5' RACE reads with MiXCR, one row per CDR3 protein. Of approximately 50,000 distinct CDR3 sequences listed, 10% were seen once; the top ten hold about 5%. Material: PBMCs. The source of these receptors is a man between 65 and 85 years old with HTLV-1-associated myelopathy (HAM/TSP).

This clonotype was observed at least ten times. This CDR3 is CASSQPRDSGSVKNGYTF. In DNA form, the CDR3 reads TGCGCCAGCAGCCAACCGCGAGACAGCGGCTCGGTGAAAAATGGCTACACCTTC. The chain couples TRBV4-1 to TRBJ1-2; perhaps TRBD1 as D (5 bases). V lost 2 bases and J 6 bases, leaving 25 bases between the germline ends. Germline CDR1 and CDR2: MGHRA and YSYEKL. The CDR3 covers 18 residues.

This clonotype showed up many times. This rearrangement joins TRBV5-6 to TRBJ2-6, with D possibly TRBD2 on 6 matching bases. Trimming shortened V by 4 bases and J by 1 base, and 12 bases separated the two germline ends. The CDR3 length is 16 residues. The germline V gene encodes CDR1 SGHDT and CDR2 YYEEEE. CDR3 nucleotide sequence: TGTGCCAGCAGCCCTCAGGGAGGTTCTGGGGCCAACGTCCTGACTTTC. This translates into CASSPQGGSGANVLTF. The variable domain in full, completed from reference TRBV5-6 and TRBJ2-6, reads DAGVTQSPTHLIKTRGQQVTLRCSPKSGHDTVSWYQQALGQGPQFIFQYYEEEERQRGNFPDRFSGHQFPNYSSELNVNALLLGDSALYLCASSPQGGSGANVLTFGAGSRLTVL.

This clonotype has ten or more counts. The CDR3 nucleotides read TGCGCCAGCAGCTTGGCCGAGGGGGCTCGGTACGAGCAGTACTTC. Translating gives CASSLAEGARYEQYF. J is TRBJ2-7 and V is TRBV5-1; 7 bases agree with TRBD1. CDR1 is SGHRS and CDR2 is YFSETQ in the germline V gene. The CDR3 runs 15 residues. The ends lost 0 bases at V and 4 bases at J; junction bases unmatched: 7. Combining the CDR3 with reference TRBV5-1 and TRBJ2-7 gives the whole variable domain KAGVTQTPRYLIKTRGQQVTLSCSPISGHRSVSWYQQTPGQGLQFLFEYFSETQRNKGNFPGRFSGRQFSNSRSEMNVSTLELGDSALYLCASSLAEGARYEQYFGPGTRLTVT.

Ten or more counts support this clonotype. The chain has TRBV28 and TRBJ2-3, with TRBD1 matching over 7 bases. The CDR3 spans 15 residues. Germline V CDR1 and CDR2: MDHEN, SYDVKM. Trimming took 6 bases from V and 3 from J; bases not matched to a gene: 9. The CDR3 loop is CASSSGGSRTDTQYF. In DNA, the CDR3 is TGTGCCAGCAGCTCAGGGGGTTCAAGAACAGATACGCAGTATTTT.

This clonotype has just a few counts. The DNA for the CDR3 is TGCGCCAGCAGCTTGGTTCAGGGAGTCCATGAGCAGTTCTTC. This codes for CASSLVQGVHEQFF. The rearrangement joins TRBV5-1 to TRBJ2-1; the D call may be TRBD1 or TRBD2 (5 bases each). The CDR3 has 14 residues. V dropped 0 bases and J dropped 8 bases, with 12 bases sitting between them. From germline, CDR1 is SGHRS and CDR2 YFSETQ.

This clonotype has at least ten counts. This chain joins TRBV18 and TRBJ1-1; TRBD1 matches at 9 bases. V was clipped by 8 bases and J by 8 bases; unmatched bases: 3. Germline V gene data show CDR1 as KGHSH and CDR2 as LQKENI. The CDR3 sequence is 11 residues long. CDR3 DNA: TGTGCCAGCACAGGGGGCGTAGAAGCTTTCTTT. Its translation: CASTGGVEAFF.

This clonotype was detected ten times or more. Written as DNA, the CDR3 is TGTGCCACCAGCAGAGAGCAGGACAGCGTAGAGACCCAGTACTTC. Its translation: CATSREQDSVETQYF. The rearrangement joins TRBV15 to TRBJ2-5; maybe TRBD1 (6 bases). The CDR3 spans 15 residues. V lost 0 bases and J 4 bases, leaving 12 bases between the germline ends. From germline, CDR1 is LNHNV and CDR2 YYDKDF (reference sequence). The full variable domain, completed using reference TRBV15 and TRBJ2-5, is DAMVIQNPRYQVTQFGKPVTLSCSQTLNHNVMYWYQQKSSQAPKLLFHYYDKDFNNEADTPDNFQSRRPNTSFCFLDIRSPGLGDTAMYLCATSREQDSVETQYFGPGTRLLVL.

This clonotype was seen at least ten times. The CDR3 region has the DNA TGTGCCAGCAGCCAAGATAGGGCCCGGGAAGCTTTCTTT. It codes for CASSQDRAREAFF. This chain joins TRBV4-2 and TRBJ1-1; D is uncertain. The CDR3 covers 13 residues. In germline, CDR1 is LGHNA, CDR2 YNFKEQ. Trimming stripped 0 bases from V and 8 bases from J, with 10 bases between.

By sample share, this clonotype is medium-sized. The chain carries TRBV12-3 or TRBV12-4 and TRBJ1-5; no definite D call. The CDR3 totals 14 residues. The V end was cut by 3 bases, the J end by 0 bases, with 6 bases between. The CDR3 region has the DNA TGTGCCAGCAGTTTCAAGTATAGCAATCAGCCCCAGCATTTT. It specifies CASSFKYSNQPQHF.

This clonotype was detected many times. The V gene is TRBV11-1, the J gene TRBJ1-1; D remains ambiguous. V lost 5 bases to trimming and J lost 2 bases, with 9 bases between them. CDR1 and CDR2 from the germline V gene are SGHAT and FQDESV (reference sequence). CDR3 length: 13 amino acids. As DNA, the CDR3 is TGTGCCAGCAGCCCAACAAGAAACACTGAAGCTTTCTTT. Translated, it gives CASSPTRNTEAFF.

At least ten counts were recorded for this clonotype. This chain joins TRBV5-1 and TRBJ2-4; TRBD2 matches at 10 bases. After removal of 1 base from V and 4 bases from J, the junction contained 5 bases not matched to a gene. The CDR3 is 16 residues long. CDR1 is SGHRS, CDR2 YFSETQ, per germline. As DNA, the CDR3 is TGCGCCAGCAGCTTGTGGGGGACTAGCGCTAAAAACATTCAGTACTTC. Its protein is CASSLWGTSAKNIQYF.

Many counts were recorded for this clonotype. V is TRBV27 and J is TRBJ2-7; the D is unclear. V gave up 5 bases and J gave up 8 bases, with 10 bases separating them. The CDR3 has 11 amino acids. Per germline, CDR1 MNHEY and CDR2 SMNVEV (reference sequence). The CDR3 here is CASSTSGKQYF. CDR3 coding DNA: TGTGCCAGCAGTACCTCGGGCAAGCAGTACTTC.

At least ten counts were recorded for this clonotype. This chain uses TRBV28 with TRBJ2-7; TRBD2 aligns across 8 bases. Germline CDR1 is MDHEN and CDR2 is SYDVKM. The CDR3 has 15 amino acids. The V segment lost 7 bases and the J segment 6 bases; nucleotides outside the gene matches: 14. This chain's CDR3 is CASTGGGRAASEQYF. CDR3 nucleotide sequence: TGTGCCAGCACCGGGGGGGGCCGCGCGGCAAGCGAGCAGTACTTC. Based on the CDR3 plus reference TRBV28 and TRBJ2-7, the full variable domain is DVKVTQSSRYLVKRTGEKVFLECVQDMDHENMFWYRQDPGLGLRLIYFSYDVKMKEKGDIPEGYSVSREKKERFSLILESASTNQTSMYLCASTGGGRAASEQYFGPGTRLTVT.

In regard to this clonotype: In this CDR3 the conserved last residue, phenylalanine or tryptophan, is missing, so a read error is likely. In DNA, the CDR3 is TGTGCAAGCACTTCGAGCGGGAAGGCCTACAATGAGCAGTTCCTC. As protein: CASTSSGKAYNEQFL. The chain couples TRBV6-2 or TRBV6-3 to TRBJ2-1, with 7 bases lining up with TRBD2. From germline, CDR1 is MNHEY and CDR2 SVGEGT. The CDR3 sequence is 15 residues long.